This T cell receptor (beta chain) was obtained from a study of shared clonotypes between healthy human individuals. CD45RO-negative, CCR7-selected cells formed the naive CD8 fraction, which excluded terminally differentiated effector memory CD45RA+ cells. The donor cohort consisted entirely of Caucasian adults residing in Nashville, Tennessee. This CDR3 contains 15 residues. The V gene's germline CDR1 is PRHDT and CDR2 FYEKMQ (reference sequence). J gave up 5 bases and V 5 bases, and 8 bases lay outside the gene matches. Concerning this clone itself: The antigen remains unidentified.

General study points: Even with large depth, rarefaction showed that sorted-subset sequencing was incomplete. As a rule, naive subsets had a larger estimated richness than memory subsets. An expected dependence of interdonor clonotype sharing on sequencing depth was noted.

Sequencing used immunoSEQ multiplex PCR; TCRdb keeps in-frame clones, though not all of them. This table holds around 640,000 clones, approximately 96% found once. Sequences were obtained from naive CD8+ T cells sorted from blood. This chain links TRBV13 with TRBJ2-5; TRBD1 agrees at 10 bases. The TCR sequence derives from a woman aged 25 to 39 in good health. As DNA, the CDR3 is TGTGCCAGCAGCGCCACGGGACAGGGGATGGAGACCCAGTACTTC. Protein sequence: CASSATGQGMETQYF.